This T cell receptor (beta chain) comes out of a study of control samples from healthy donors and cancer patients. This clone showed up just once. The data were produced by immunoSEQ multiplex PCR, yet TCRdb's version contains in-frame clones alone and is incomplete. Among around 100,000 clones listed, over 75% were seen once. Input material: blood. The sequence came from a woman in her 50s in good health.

CDR3 protein: CASSFRENHNEQFF. The CDR3 bases are TGTGCCAGCAGCTTTCGCGAGAACCACAATGAGCAGTTCTTC. The rearrangement uses TRBV7-3 and TRBJ2-1; the D is unclear. V was pared by 3 bases and J by 5 bases, with 11 bases between. This CDR3 contains 14 residues. CDR1 and CDR2 (germline): SGHTA, FQGTGA.